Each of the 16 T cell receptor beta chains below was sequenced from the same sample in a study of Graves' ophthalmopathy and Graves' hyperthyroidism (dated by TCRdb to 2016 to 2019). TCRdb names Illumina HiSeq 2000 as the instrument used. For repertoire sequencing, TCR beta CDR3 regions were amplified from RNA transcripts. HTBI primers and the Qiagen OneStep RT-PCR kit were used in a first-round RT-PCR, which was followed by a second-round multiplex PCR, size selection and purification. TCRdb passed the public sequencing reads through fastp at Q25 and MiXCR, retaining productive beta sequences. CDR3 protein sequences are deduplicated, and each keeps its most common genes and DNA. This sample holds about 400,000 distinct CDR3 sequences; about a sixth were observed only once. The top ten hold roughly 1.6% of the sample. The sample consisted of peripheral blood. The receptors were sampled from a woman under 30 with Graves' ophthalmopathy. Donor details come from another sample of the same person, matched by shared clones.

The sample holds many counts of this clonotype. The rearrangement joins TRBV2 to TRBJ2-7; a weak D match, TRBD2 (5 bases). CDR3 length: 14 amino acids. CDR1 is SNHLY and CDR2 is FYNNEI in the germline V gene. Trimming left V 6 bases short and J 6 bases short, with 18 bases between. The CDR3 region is CASSEWTYVGEQYF. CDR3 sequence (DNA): TGTGCCAGCAGCGAATGGACTTACGTGGGCGAGCAGTACTTC. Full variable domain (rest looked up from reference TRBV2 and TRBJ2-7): EPEVTQTPSHQVTQMGQEVILRCVPISNHLYFYWYRQILGQKVEFLVSFYNNEISEKSEIFDDQFSVERPDGSNFTLKIRSTKLEDSAMYFCASSEWTYVGEQYFGPGTRLTVT.

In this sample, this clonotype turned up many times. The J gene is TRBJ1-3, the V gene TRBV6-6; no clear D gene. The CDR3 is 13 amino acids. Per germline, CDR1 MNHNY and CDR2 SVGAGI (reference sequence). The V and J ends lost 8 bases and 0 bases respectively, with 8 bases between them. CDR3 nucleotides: TGTGCCAGCTTTTCACGCTCTGGAAACACCATATATTTT. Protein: CASFSRSGNTIYF.

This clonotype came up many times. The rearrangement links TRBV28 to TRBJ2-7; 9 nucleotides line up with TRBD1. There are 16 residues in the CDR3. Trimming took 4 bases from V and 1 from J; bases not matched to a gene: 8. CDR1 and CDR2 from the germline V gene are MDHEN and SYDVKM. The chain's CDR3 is CASSSPGTGSSYEQYF. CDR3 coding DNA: TGTGCCAGCAGTTCCCCCGGGACAGGGTCTTCCTACGAGCAGTACTTC.

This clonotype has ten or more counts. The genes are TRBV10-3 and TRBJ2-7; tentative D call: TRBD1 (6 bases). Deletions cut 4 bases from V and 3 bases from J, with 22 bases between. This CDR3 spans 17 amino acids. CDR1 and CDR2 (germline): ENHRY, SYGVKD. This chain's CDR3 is CAISGGETGNPGYEQYF. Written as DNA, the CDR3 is TGTGCCATCAGTGGAGGGGAGACAGGAAATCCAGGCTACGAGCAGTACTTC.

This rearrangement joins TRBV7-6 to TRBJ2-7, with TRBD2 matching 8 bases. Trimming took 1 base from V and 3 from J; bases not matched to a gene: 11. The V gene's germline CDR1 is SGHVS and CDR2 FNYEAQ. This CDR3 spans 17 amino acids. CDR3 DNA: TGTGCCAGCAGCTTAGTCCCTCCGGGAGGGCTTCTCTACGAGCAGTACTTC. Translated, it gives CASSLVPPGGLLYEQYF.

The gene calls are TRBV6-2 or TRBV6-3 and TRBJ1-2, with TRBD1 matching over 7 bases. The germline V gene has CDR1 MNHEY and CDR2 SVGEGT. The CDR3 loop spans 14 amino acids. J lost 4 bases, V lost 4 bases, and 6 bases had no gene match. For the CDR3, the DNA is TGTGCCAGCAGTTGGAGACAGGGTGGCTATGGCTACACCTTC. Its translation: CASSWRQGGYGYTF.

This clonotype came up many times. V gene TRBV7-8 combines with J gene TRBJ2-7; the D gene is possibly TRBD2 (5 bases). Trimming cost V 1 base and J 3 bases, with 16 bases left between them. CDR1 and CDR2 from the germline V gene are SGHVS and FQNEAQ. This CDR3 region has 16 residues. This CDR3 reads CASSLVKGLPSYEQYF. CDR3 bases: TGTGCCAGCAGCTTAGTCAAAGGACTTCCGAGCTACGAGCAGTACTTC.

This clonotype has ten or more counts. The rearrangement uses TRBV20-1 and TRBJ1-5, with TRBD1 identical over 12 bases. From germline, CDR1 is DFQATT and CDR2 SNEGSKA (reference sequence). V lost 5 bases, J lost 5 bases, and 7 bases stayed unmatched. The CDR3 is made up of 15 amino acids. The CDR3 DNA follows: TGCAGTGCTGGGACAGGGGGCCATCAAGATCAGCCCCAGCATTTT. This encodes CSAGTGGHQDQPQHF.

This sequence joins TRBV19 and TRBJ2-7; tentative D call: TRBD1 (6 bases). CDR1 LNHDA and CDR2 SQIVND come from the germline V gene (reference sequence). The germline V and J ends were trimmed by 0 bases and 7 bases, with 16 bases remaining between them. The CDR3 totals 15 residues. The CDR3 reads CASSIDHRASREQYF. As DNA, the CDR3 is TGTGCCAGTAGTATAGATCACAGGGCGTCTCGAGAGCAGTACTTC.

The CDR3 DNA reads TGTGCCAGCAGTCGAGGTTTTGAAGCTTTCTTT. Translated, it gives CASSRGFEAFF. The chain has TRBV27 and TRBJ1-1; D is unresolved. The CDR3 covers 11 residues. Germline V lookup: CDR1 MNHEY, CDR2 SMNVEV (reference sequence). Trimming cost V 5 bases and J 7 bases, with 8 bases left between them.

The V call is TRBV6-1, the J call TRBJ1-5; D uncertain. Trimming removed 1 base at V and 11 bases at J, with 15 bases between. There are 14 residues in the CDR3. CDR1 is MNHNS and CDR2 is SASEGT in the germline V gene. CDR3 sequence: CASSEGVGPATQHF. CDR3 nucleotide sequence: TGTGCCAGCAGTGAAGGTGTTGGGCCGGCGACCCAGCATTTT.

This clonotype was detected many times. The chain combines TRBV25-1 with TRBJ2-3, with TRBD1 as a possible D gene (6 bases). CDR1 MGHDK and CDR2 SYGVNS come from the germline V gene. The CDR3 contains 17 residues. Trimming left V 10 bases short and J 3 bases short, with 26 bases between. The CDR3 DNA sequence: TGTGCCACCTCTCCGCAGGGGACGGGGAGAAGGACAGATACGCAGTATTTT. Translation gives CATSPQGTGRRTDTQYF.

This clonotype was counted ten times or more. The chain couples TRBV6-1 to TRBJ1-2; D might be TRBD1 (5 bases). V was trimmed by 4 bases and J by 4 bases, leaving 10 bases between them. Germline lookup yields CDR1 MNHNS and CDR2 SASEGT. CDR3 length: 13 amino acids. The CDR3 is CASSAQGTYGYTF. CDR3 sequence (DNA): TGTGCCAGCAGTGCGCAGGGAACCTATGGCTACACCTTC.

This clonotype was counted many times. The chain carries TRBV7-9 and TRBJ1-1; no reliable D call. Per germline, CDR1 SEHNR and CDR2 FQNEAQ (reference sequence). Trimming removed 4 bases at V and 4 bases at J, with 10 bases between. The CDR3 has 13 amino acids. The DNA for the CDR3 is TGTGCCAGCAGCTGTGCTGGGTGCACTGAAGCTTTCTTT. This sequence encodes CASSCAGCTEAFF.

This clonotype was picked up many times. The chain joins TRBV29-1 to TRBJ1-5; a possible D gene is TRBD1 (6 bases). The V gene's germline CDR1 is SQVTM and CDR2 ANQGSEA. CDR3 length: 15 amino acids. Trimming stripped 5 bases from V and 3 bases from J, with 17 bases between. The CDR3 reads CSVRYRARDNQPQHF. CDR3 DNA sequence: TGCAGCGTTAGGTACAGGGCGAGGGACAATCAGCCCCAGCATTTT.

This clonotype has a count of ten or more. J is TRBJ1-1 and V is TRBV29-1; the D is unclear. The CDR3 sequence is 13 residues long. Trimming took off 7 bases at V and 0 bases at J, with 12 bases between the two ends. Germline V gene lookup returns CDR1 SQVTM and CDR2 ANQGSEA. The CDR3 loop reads CSGGDGLNTEAFF. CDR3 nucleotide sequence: TGCAGCGGCGGAGACGGGCTGAACACTGAAGCTTTCTTT. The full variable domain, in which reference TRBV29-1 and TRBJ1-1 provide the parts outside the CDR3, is SAVISQKPSRDICQRGTSLTIQCQVDSQVTMMFWYRQQPGQSLTLIATANQGSEATYESGFVIDKFPISRPNLTFSTLTVSNMSPEDSSIYLCSGGDGLNTEAFFGQGTRLTVV.